The 10 T cell receptor beta chains in this list originate from one sample, sequenced in a study of T cell responses to AZD1222 COVID-19 vaccine. The assay was immunoSEQ multiplex PCR, and TCRdb's table has in-frame clones only and misses some. In the table there are 65,000 to 70,000 clones, 82% of which are singletons. The sample was peripheral blood, taken on day 0 of AZD1222 vaccination. The receptors were gathered from an adult in good health.

The chain joins TRBV3-1 (or the pseudogene TRBV3-2) to TRBJ2-1, with 9 bases matching TRBD2. The CDR3 has 17 amino acids. Germline CDR1 LGHDT, CDR2 YNNKEL (reference sequence). V shed 1 base, J shed 7 bases, and the junction held 11 bases outside the gene matches. CDR3 residues: CASSQVFAGGPGNEQFF. The CDR3 coding sequence is TGTGCCAGCAGCCAAGTCTTCGCGGGGGGGCCGGGTAATGAGCAGTTCTTC.

The gene calls are TRBV9 and TRBJ1-4, with no clear D. Germline lookup yields CDR1 SGDLS and CDR2 YYNGEE. The CDR3 length is 15 residues. Trimming pared 2 bases from V and 5 bases from J, leaving 13 bases between. The CDR3, as DNA: TGTGCCAGCAGCGTCCAAGAGGGCTGGAATGAAAAACTGTTTTTT. It yields the protein CASSVQEGWNEKLFF.

J is TRBJ2-5 and V is TRBV28; perhaps TRBD2 as D (6 bases). V shed 5 bases and J shed 4 bases, with 11 bases lying between them. The length of the CDR3 is 13 residues. Germline values: CDR1 MDHEN, CDR2 SYDVKM. CDR3 in amino acids: CASSETGGETQYF. The CDR3 DNA reads TGTGCCAGCAGTGAGACCGGGGGAGAGACCCAGTACTTC.

Here the CDR3 DNA reads TGTGCCGTTAGACAGGAGATCGATTACGAGCAGTACTTC. It translates to CAVRQEIDYEQYF. The chain carries TRBV10-3 and TRBJ2-7; tentatively, D is TRBD1 (6 bases). Trimming took 11 bases from V and 4 from J, leaving 18 bases between them. The germline V gene has CDR1 ENHRY and CDR2 SYGVKD. CDR3 size: 13 residues.

The chain employs TRBV5-4 and TRBJ2-2; 10 nucleotides agree with TRBD1. CDR3 length: 15 amino acids. The V and J ends lost 3 bases and 2 bases, in that order; junction bases with no gene match: 1. The germline CDR1 and CDR2 sequences are SGHNT and YYREEE (reference sequence). The CDR3 region has the DNA TGTGCCAGCAGCTGGGACAGGGGAAACACCGGGGAGCTGTTTTTT. The encoded protein is CASSWDRGNTGELFF.

The chain uses TRBV7-9 and TRBJ2-7; TRBD1 might be the D (5 bases). The V gene's germline CDR1 is SEHNR and CDR2 FQNEAQ (reference sequence). The V gene lost 1 base and the J gene lost 9 bases, with 13 bases spanning the gap. The CDR3 has 13 amino acids. The CDR3 loop reads CASSLDSGLGQYF. Written as DNA, the CDR3 is TGTGCCAGCAGCTTAGATTCAGGGTTGGGGCAGTACTTC.

This clone has only one observation. The rearrangement uses TRBV3-1 (or the pseudogene TRBV3-2) and TRBJ2-1; 11 bases align to TRBD2. CDR1 and CDR2 (germline): LGHDT, YNNKEL (reference sequence). This CDR3 has 17 residues. The junction had 11 bases not matched to a gene; V was cut back by 3 bases and J by 7 bases. This CDR3 reads CASSQARLAGPANEQFF. The CDR3 DNA follows: TGTGCCAGCAGCCAGGCCAGACTAGCGGGGCCCGCTAATGAGCAGTTCTTC.

The V and J genes are TRBV5-6 and TRBJ1-2; weak D call: TRBD1 (5 bases). The germline V gene encodes CDR1 SGHDT and CDR2 YYEEEE. This CDR3 is built from 13 residues. V was shortened by 3 bases and J by 10 bases, with 16 bases between the two germline ends. The CDR3 nucleotides are TGTGCCAGCAGCTGGGGACTCCCATTTAACTACACCTTC. It is translated as CASSWGLPFNYTF.

The chain joins TRBV11-1 to TRBJ2-7, with D perhaps given as TRBD1 or TRBD2 (5 bases each). CDR3 length equals 14 residues. The germline V gene encodes CDR1 SGHAT and CDR2 FQDESV (reference sequence). Trimming shortened V by 6 bases and J by 6 bases, and 18 bases separated the two germline ends. CDR3 sequence: CASRDRGRPGEQYF. In nucleotides, the CDR3 is TGTGCCAGCAGAGACCGGGGCCGACCGGGCGAGCAGTACTTC.

The J gene is TRBJ2-1, the V gene TRBV9; no reliable D call. V was shortened by 5 bases and J by 0 bases, with 3 bases between the two germline ends. The germline V gene encodes CDR1 SGDLS and CDR2 YYNGEE. The CDR3 length is 12 residues. The CDR3 region has the DNA TGTGCCAGCAGGAGCTCCTACAATGAGCAGTTCTTC. Translated: CASRSSYNEQFF.